This T cell receptor beta chain comes out of a study of blood T cell repertoires in COVID-19. The data were produced by immunoSEQ multiplex PCR, yet TCRdb's version contains in-frame clones alone and is incomplete. The data show 55,000 to 75,000 clones, around nine tenths seen once. Germline lookup yields CDR1 KGHSH and CDR2 LQKENI. The CDR3 extends over 15 amino acids. V lost 2 bases, J lost 0 bases, and 11 bases lay in between. This receptor was identified in a human donor with active COVID-19. The donor label of this sample is uncertain. The chain employs TRBV18 and TRBJ2-7; D perhaps matches TRBD2 (6 bases). Sequencing input: peripheral blood. This chain's CDR3 is CASSPELGGSYEQYF. CDR3 DNA sequence: TGTGCCAGCTCACCAGAGTTGGGGGGCTCCTACGAGCAGTACTTC.